This T cell receptor (beta chain) was captured by sequencing in a study of blood T cells in healthy people across ages. Study results and caveats: More naive CD4+ cells and higher diversity marked long-lived donors relative to aged donors. Diversity of TCR beta per million T cells declined in a roughly linear way with age.

The V gene end was trimmed by 5 bases and the J gene end by 5 bases; junction bases not matched to a gene: 7. Germline values: CDR1 MNHEY, CDR2 SMNVEV (reference sequence). CDR3 size: 14 residues. Primers used in a second PCR of roughly 7 to 12 cycles were a sample-barcoded 5' primer and a J-beta primer mix. TCRdb called the 5' RACE reads again in MiXCR, with one record for every CDR3 protein. The profile shows 800,000 or so distinct CDR3 sequences, roughly 25% of them singletons. A few counts support this clonotype. No antigen is known for it. These sequences were also reported in another study, on T cells of mothers and their children. That work states: Each 15 ul cDNA reaction used approximately 1.6 ug RNA; all RNA was used.

Sequenced material: blood. The sequence came from a boy younger than 18 in good health. The chain couples TRBV27 to TRBJ1-2, with TRBD1 matching 8 bases. The CDR3 sequence is CASSITGGIYGYTF. Written as DNA, the CDR3 is TGTGCCAGCAGTATCACAGGGGGAATTTATGGCTACACCTTC.